The 13 T cell receptor beta chains below all came from one sample that was sequenced in a study of T cell repertoires in cytomegalovirus infection (dated by TCRdb to between 2018 and 2021). Sequencing was carried out with an Illumina HiSeq 1500. The public reads were quality trimmed at Q25 with fastp and then assembled into clones with MiXCR by TCRdb, keeping productive beta chains. For every CDR3 protein sequence, its rows merge into one entry that carries the most common genes and DNA. The sample includes 200,000 to 300,000 distinct CDR3 sequences, with roughly 13% observed a single time. The ten largest account for around 8.8% of the sample. The sequenced sample was PBMCs. The receptors were gathered from a human donor in good health (CMV status not recorded). Some clones in this sample may be carry-over from other donors' samples.

This clonotype was observed at least ten times. CDR3 DNA sequence: TGTGCCAGCAGCTTAGGGCGGATTAATGAAAAACTGTTTTTT. This encodes CASSLGRINEKLFF. The chain recombines TRBV7-8 with TRBJ1-4; no definite D call. The CDR3 sequence is 14 residues long. Trimming cost V 1 base and J 4 bases, with 7 bases left between them. The germline V gene has CDR1 SGHVS and CDR2 FQNEAQ.

The chain recombines TRBV4-3 with TRBJ2-7, with TRBD1 as a possible D gene (5 bases). The ends were cut back, 6 bases at V and 6 bases at J, with 12 bases in the middle. CDR3 length equals 12 residues. Per germline, CDR1 LGHNA and CDR2 YSLEER. CDR3: CASSYWGGEQYF. In nucleotides, the CDR3 is TGCGCCAGCAGTTACTGGGGCGGCGAGCAGTACTTC.

This clonotype was detected many times. The chain employs TRBV6-6 and TRBJ2-1; TRBD2 might be the D (6 bases). The germline CDR1 and CDR2 sequences are MNHNY and SVGAGI (reference sequence). The CDR3 is made up of 14 amino acids. The V end lost 6 bases, the J end lost 8 bases, and 17 bases lay between the germline ends. This CDR3 reads CASREGQIDHEQFF. The CDR3 nucleotides are TGTGCCAGCAGGGAGGGCCAAATCGACCATGAGCAGTTCTTC.

This clonotype was picked up many times. This CDR3 is CASSFRGGKNIQYF. In DNA, the CDR3 is TGTGCCAGCAGTTTCCGGGGCGGAAAAAACATTCAGTACTTC. The chain employs TRBV12-3 or TRBV12-4 and TRBJ2-4; tentatively, D is TRBD1 or TRBD2 (5 bases each). This CDR3 has 14 amino acids. V was pared by 3 bases and J by 4 bases, with 10 bases between.

There are many counts of this clonotype. V gene TRBV7-3 combines with J gene TRBJ1-1; 11 bases are a match to TRBD1. Germline CDR1 reads SGHTA; CDR2 reads FQGTGA. Unmatched junction bases numbered 4, after V lost 5 bases and J lost 2 bases. The CDR3 extends over 15 amino acids. Here the CDR3 reads CASSRDRGDNTEAFF. In DNA form, the CDR3 reads TGTGCCAGCAGCCGGGACAGGGGGGACAACACTGAAGCTTTCTTT.

This clonotype was seen ten or more times. V is TRBV7-3 and J is TRBJ2-1; 7 nucleotides match TRBD2. Germline V CDR1 and CDR2: SGHTA, FQGTGA. The junction had 7 bases not matched to a gene; V was cut back by 2 bases and J by 0 bases. The CDR3 totals 17 residues. CDR3 region: CASSLFASGSSYNEQFF. CDR3 in DNA: TGTGCCAGCAGCTTATTTGCTAGCGGCAGCTCCTACAATGAGCAGTTCTTC.

This clonotype was detected many times. The rearrangement links TRBV7-2 to TRBJ2-7; D remains unclear. Germline V gene sequence: CDR1 SGHTA, CDR2 FQGNSA. V shed 4 bases and J shed 3 bases, with 10 bases lying between them. This CDR3 comprises 13 residues. The CDR3 loop is CASSSPILYEQYF. The CDR3 coding sequence is TGTGCCAGCAGCTCGCCTATCCTCTACGAGCAGTACTTC.

The chain uses TRBV7-9 and TRBJ2-7; tentatively, D is TRBD1 or TRBD2 (5 bases each). Germline values: CDR1 SEHNR, CDR2 FQNEAQ (reference sequence). The CDR3 has 13 residues. V was cut by 3 bases and J by 5 bases, with 11 bases left in between. The CDR3: CASSFAGSDEQYF. CDR3 DNA: TGTGCCAGCAGCTTTGCAGGGAGCGACGAGCAGTACTTC.

Of note for this clonotype: One end of the junction varies from germline; a read error may be responsible. J is TRBJ2-1 and V is TRBV7-3; 9 bases fit TRBD2. The CDR3 has 18 residues. CDR1 and CDR2 from the germline V gene are SGHTA and FQGTGA. CDR3 amino acids: CASSRGGVGATGNNEQFF. The CDR3 region has the DNA TGTGCCAGCAGCCGCGGGGGGGTGGGGGCTACAGGAAACAATGAACAGTTCTTC.

Many counts were recorded for this clonotype. The chain combines TRBV20-1 with TRBJ2-7; TRBD2 agrees at 8 bases. The CDR3 is 17 amino acids. Germline-derived CDR1 and CDR2 are DFQATT and SNEGSKA (reference sequence). The junction had 13 bases not matched to a gene; V was cut back by 1 base and J by 2 bases. The CDR3, as DNA: TGCAGTGCTAGAGGGGCGGGGGGCACGAGGTCTCCCTACGAGCAGTACTTC. It encodes CSARGAGGTRSPYEQYF.

This clonotype was found many times. The genes are TRBV7-2 and TRBJ1-2; tentative D call: TRBD1 (6 bases). The CDR3 is 13 amino acids. V lost 5 bases to trimming and J lost 8 bases, with 15 bases between them. The germline V gene encodes CDR1 SGHTA and CDR2 FQGNSA. CDR3 bases: TGTGCCAGCAGCGTCGAGGGGGGGAAAGGCTACACCTTC. As protein: CASSVEGGKGYTF. Together with reference TRBV7-2 and TRBJ1-2, the CDR3 gives the full variable domain: GAGVSQSPSNKVTEKGKDVELRCDPISGHTALYWYRQSLGQGLEFLIYFQGNSAPDKSGLPSDRFSAERTGGSVSTLTIQRTQQEDSAVYLCASSVEGGKGYTFGSGTRLTVV.

The chain combines TRBV5-4 with TRBJ1-3; D is unresolved. V was pared by 2 bases and J by 4 bases, with 7 bases between. Germline CDR1 is SGHNT and CDR2 is YYREEE (reference sequence). There are 13 residues in the CDR3. The CDR3, as DNA: TGTGCCAGCAGCTTCCCCGGCGGAAACACCATATATTTT. It codes for CASSFPGGNTIYF.

This clonotype appeared a few times. The chain employs TRBV29-1 and TRBJ1-5; TRBD1 is a possible D gene (5 bases). From germline, CDR1 is SQVTM and CDR2 ANQGSEA. V gave up 4 bases and J gave up 5 bases, with 12 bases separating them. CDR3 length: 13 amino acids. CDR3 sequence: CSVGLTADQPQHF. The CDR3, as DNA: TGCAGCGTTGGGCTGACAGCGGATCAGCCCCAGCATTTT.